What follows are 28 T cell receptor beta chains derived from one specimen sequenced in a study of healthy donors' naive CD4 and CD8 T cells. TCR libraries were built from about 500 ng of total RNA by linear amplification. TCRdb re-analysed the reads in MiXCR, keeping a single row per CDR3 protein. In the table there are approximately 180,000 distinct CDR3 sequences, about 70% of which are singletons. The sequenced material came from naive CD4+ and CD8+ T cells sorted from blood, pooled from several donors. The receptors originated from a pool of human donors in good health; the sample pools cells from several healthy donors.

The chain recombines TRBV5-5 with TRBJ1-2; D remains ambiguous. The V and J ends lost 5 bases and 0 bases respectively, with 17 bases between them. The CDR3 has 16 residues. Germline CDR1 SGHKS, CDR2 YYEKEE (reference sequence). CDR3 in amino acids: CASSRGFQATNYGYTF. CDR3 bases: TGTGCCAGCAGTCGAGGGTTCCAGGCAACTAACTATGGCTACACCTTC. The complete variable domain, with remaining parts taken from reference TRBV5-5 and TRBJ1-2, reads DAGVTQSPTHLIKTRGQQVTLRCSPISGHKSVSWYQQVLGQGPQFIFQYYEKEERGRGNFPDRFSARQFPNYSSELNVNALLLGDSALYLCASSRGFQATNYGYTFGSGTRLTVV.

This clonotype was observed a handful of times. The rearrangement uses TRBV19 and TRBJ1-1; tentative D call: TRBD1 (6 bases). The CDR3 extends over 17 amino acids. Trimming removed 3 bases from V and 1 base from J, with 18 bases in between. In germline, CDR1 is LNHDA, CDR2 SQIVND (reference sequence). CDR3 residues: CASSIDSWGPRNTEAFF. The DNA of the CDR3 is TGTGCCAGTAGTATCGATAGTTGGGGGCCGCGGAACACTGAAGCTTTCTTT.

The J gene is TRBJ2-7, the V gene TRBV19, with a tentative D call TRBD1 (6 bases). The CDR3 covers 19 residues. Deletions cut 1 base from V and 2 bases from J, with 24 bases between. The germline V gene encodes CDR1 LNHDA and CDR2 SQIVND (reference sequence). For the CDR3, the DNA is TGTGCCAGTAGTATAGCCGCACCTTTACTGACAGGCAAACCCTACGAGCAGTACTTC. Translated, it gives CASSIAAPLLTGKPYEQYF.

The chain recombines TRBV29-1 with TRBJ2-1; D is undetermined. The germline V gene has CDR1 SQVTM and CDR2 ANQGSEA. The CDR3 is 14 amino acids. V lost 0 bases to trimming and J lost 6 bases, with 12 bases between them. CDR3 sequence (DNA): TGCAGCGTTGAAGATCTGGAGCTCTTCAATGAGCAGTTCTTC. It translates to CSVEDLELFNEQFF.

The V call is TRBV27, the J call TRBJ2-7, with 8 bases fitting TRBD2. Germline V gene sequence: CDR1 MNHEY, CDR2 SMNVEV (reference sequence). The CDR3 is 14 residues long. Trimming removed 3 bases from V and 4 bases from J; junction bases left unmatched: 5. The CDR3 DNA follows: TGTGCCAGCAGTTTGGGACTAGGAGGGTACGAGCAGTACTTC. Translating it yields CASSLGLGGYEQYF.

This clonotype was seen once. CDR3 coding DNA: TGTGCCAGCAGCCCCGAGAACACTGAAGCTTTCTTT. It is translated as CASSPENTEAFF. This rearrangement joins TRBV6-2 or TRBV6-3 to TRBJ1-1; D call uncertain. The CDR3 runs 12 residues. The V end lost 6 bases, the J end lost 1 base, and 6 bases lay between the germline ends. From germline, CDR1 is MNHEY and CDR2 SVGEGT.

This rearrangement joins TRBV12-3 or TRBV12-4 to TRBJ1-2; possibly TRBD1 for D (5 bases). With 2 bases removed from V and 6 bases from J, the gap between germline ends came to 13 bases. CDR3 length: 14 amino acids. CDR3 protein: CASSLKRGIDGYTF. The CDR3 region has the DNA TGTGCCAGCAGTTTAAAGCGGGGGATCGATGGCTACACCTTC.

This chain links TRBV5-5 with TRBJ2-1, with D unclear. Germline CDR1 reads SGHKS; CDR2 reads YYEKEE (reference sequence). Trimming pared 4 bases from V and 5 bases from J, leaving 10 bases between. This CDR3 is built from 13 residues. The CDR3 coding sequence is TGTGCCAGCAGCGGAATGGGTCACAATGAGCAGTTCTTC. This translates into CASSGMGHNEQFF.

This chain links TRBV19 with TRBJ1-2, with 7 bases lining up with TRBD1. CDR3 length: 15 amino acids. Unmatched junction bases numbered 12, after V lost 7 bases and J lost 4 bases. Germline V CDR1 and CDR2: LNHDA, SQIVND (reference sequence). The CDR3 DNA is TGTGCCAGTACTCCTACGACAGGGTCGGTCTATGGCTACACCTTC. This sequence encodes CASTPTTGSVYGYTF.

CDR3 sequence reads: CSVVSYEQYF. The CDR3 region has the DNA TGCAGCGTTGTTTCCTACGAGCAGTACTTC. The chain couples TRBV29-1 to TRBJ2-7; D call uncertain. Germline CDR1 and CDR2: SQVTM and ANQGSEA. The V gene lost 4 bases and the J gene lost 1 base, with 2 bases spanning the gap. The CDR3 has 10 amino acids.

The chain is built from TRBV6-2 or TRBV6-3 and TRBJ1-5; D not certain. V was shortened by 4 bases and J by 5 bases, with 6 bases between the two germline ends. Germline CDR1 and CDR2: MNHEY and SVGEGT. CDR3 length equals 12 residues. The CDR3 region is CASSWPYQPQHF. The CDR3 DNA sequence: TGTGCCAGCAGTTGGCCGTATCAGCCCCAGCATTTT.

The genes are TRBV15 and TRBJ1-6, with D perhaps matching TRBD1 (5 bases). The CDR3 is made up of 15 amino acids. Germline V gene lookup returns CDR1 LNHNV and CDR2 YYDKDF (reference sequence). The germline V and J ends were trimmed by 0 bases and 7 bases, with 10 bases remaining between them. CDR3: CATSRDRGTNSPLHF. The CDR3, as DNA: TGTGCCACCAGCAGAGATCGAGGGACCAATTCACCCCTCCACTTT.

This clonotype was counted once. V gene TRBV6-1 combines with J gene TRBJ2-7, with D perhaps matching TRBD1 (5 bases). Between the trimmed V and J ends, which lost 3 bases and 7 bases, there was a span of 16 bases. There are 14 residues in the CDR3. CDR1 is MNHNS and CDR2 is SASEGT in the germline V gene. This CDR3 reads CASSEWGSRGEQYF. The CDR3 nucleotides are TGTGCCAGCAGTGAGTGGGGCAGTAGGGGTGAGCAGTACTTC.

The chain carries TRBV27 and TRBJ2-7; TRBD1 matches at 7 bases. The CDR3 has 14 residues. V shed 6 bases, J shed 2 bases, and the junction held 7 bases outside the gene matches. CDR1 is MNHEY, CDR2 SMNVEV, per germline (reference sequence). CDR3 residues: CASRRQGGTYEQYF. CDR3 coding DNA: TGTGCCAGCAGGAGACAGGGTGGAACCTACGAGCAGTACTTC.

Only a few counts were recorded for this clonotype. The gene calls are TRBV6-5 and TRBJ2-3; D possibly corresponds to TRBD2 (6 bases). The CDR3 totals 16 residues. Between the trimmed V and J ends, which lost 2 bases and 1 base, there was a span of 13 bases. The V gene's germline CDR1 is MNHEY and CDR2 SVGAGI. In nucleotides, the CDR3 is TGTGCCAGCAGTTACAGGGGACTCCTCCGCACAGATACGCAGTATTTT. Its protein product is CASSYRGLLRTDTQYF.

This chain connects TRBV30 to TRBJ1-2; 10 nucleotides match TRBD1. This CDR3 is 14 amino acids long. V lost 2 bases, J lost 4 bases, and 4 bases stayed unmatched. Germline CDR1 reads GTSNPN; CDR2 reads SVGIG (reference sequence). CDR3 bases: TGTGCCTGGAGTCCGGGACAGGGGATCTATGGCTACACCTTC. Translation gives CAWSPGQGIYGYTF.

V gene TRBV12-3 or TRBV12-4 combines with J gene TRBJ1-2; TRBD1 matches at 8 bases. The J segment lost 6 bases and the V segment lost 6 bases, leaving 3 bases of the junction unmatched. CDR3 size: 12 residues. CDR3 region: CASSIQGDGYTF. The DNA for the CDR3 is TGTGCCAGCAGCATACAGGGGGATGGCTACACCTTC.

The chain joins TRBV6-1 to TRBJ2-3; D gene unclear. This CDR3 region has 11 residues. In germline, CDR1 is MNHNS, CDR2 SASEGT. V lost 5 bases and J lost 6, with 6 bases in between. CDR3 nucleotides: TGTGCCAGCAGTCTGGTGGATACGCAGTATTTT. As protein: CASSLVDTQYF.

The chain recombines TRBV4-2 with TRBJ2-7, with D possibly TRBD1 on 5 matching bases. The CDR3 has 13 amino acids. CDR1 is LGHNA, CDR2 YNFKEQ, per germline. V was shortened by 1 base and J by 6 bases, with 10 bases between the two germline ends. CDR3 region: CASSQAPGPEQYF. DNA of the CDR3: TGTGCCAGCAGCCAAGCTCCAGGGCCCGAGCAGTACTTC.

The chain couples TRBV6-5 to TRBJ2-5, with a possible D match to TRBD2 (6 bases). The CDR3 loop spans 11 amino acids. Germline-derived CDR1 and CDR2 are MNHEY and SVGAGI. Trimming stripped 10 bases from V and 5 bases from J, with 11 bases between. This CDR3 is CATRLGETQYF. The CDR3 coding sequence is TGTGCCACCAGACTAGGGGAGACCCAGTACTTC.

This rearrangement joins TRBV2 to TRBJ1-5; 8 positions match TRBD1. This CDR3 has 13 residues. Germline CDR1 is SNHLY and CDR2 is FYNNEI. The junction had 3 bases not matched to a gene; V was cut back by 5 bases and J by 6 bases. CDR3 sequence: CASSTTGVQPQHF. The CDR3 DNA reads as TGTGCCAGCAGTACGACAGGGGTTCAGCCCCAGCATTTT.

The chain carries TRBV2 and TRBJ1-1; the D gene is possibly TRBD1 (5 bases). The length of the CDR3 is 15 residues. The V and J ends lost 7 bases and 1 base respectively, with 16 bases between them. Germline-derived CDR1 and CDR2 are SNHLY and FYNNEI. The CDR3 region has the DNA TGTGCCAGCACCCTCCTCCTACAGGAGAACACTGAAGCTTTCTTT. It codes for CASTLLLQENTEAFF.

The rearrangement uses TRBV18 and TRBJ2-7; TRBD1 matches 8 bases. The length of the CDR3 is 15 residues. Germline assignment: CDR1 KGHSH and CDR2 LQKENI. With 2 bases clipped from V and 3 bases from J, the junction kept 6 bases outside the gene matches. The CDR3 loop reads CASSPGGQVYYEQYF. The CDR3 DNA is TGTGCCAGCTCACCAGGGGGACAGGTGTACTACGAGCAGTACTTC.

The rearrangement uses TRBV27 and TRBJ2-1; D is unclear. V shed 6 bases and J shed 3 bases, with 12 bases lying between them. Germline V gives CDR1 MNHEY, CDR2 SMNVEV (reference sequence). The CDR3 loop spans 14 amino acids. The CDR3 region has the DNA TGTGCCAGCAGCCGGGTGAGCGACTACAATGAGCAGTTCTTC. Amino acids: CASSRVSDYNEQFF.

The sample holds one count of this clonotype. The J gene is TRBJ1-6, the V gene TRBV30; D is perhaps TRBD1 (6 bases). The germline CDR1 and CDR2 sequences are GTSNPN and SVGIG (reference sequence). The CDR3 extends over 17 amino acids. V lost 3 bases to trimming and J lost 0 bases, with 15 bases between them. The CDR3 bases are TGTGCCTGGAGGAGTCGACAGGCGAGCTCCTATAATTCACCCCTCCACTTT. Protein product: CAWRSRQASSYNSPLHF.

In its sample, this clonotype was seen a few times. The chain combines TRBV18 with TRBJ1-5; D gene uncertain. CDR1 KGHSH and CDR2 LQKENI come from the germline V gene. The CDR3 covers 13 residues. V was trimmed by 0 bases and J by 4 bases, leaving 4 bases between them. This CDR3 reads CASSPPGNQPQHF. As DNA, the CDR3 is TGTGCCAGCTCACCACCGGGAAATCAGCCCCAGCATTTT.

The chain is built from TRBV27 and TRBJ1-4; possibly TRBD1 for D (5 bases). The CDR3 length is 17 residues. Per germline, CDR1 MNHEY and CDR2 SMNVEV (reference sequence). V lost 5 bases to trimming and J lost 0 bases, with 16 bases between them. DNA of the CDR3: TGTGCCAGCAGTATTCACTTCCGGGGGGCAACTAATGAAAAACTGTTTTTT. As protein: CASSIHFRGATNEKLFF.

V usage is TRBV6-5 and J usage is TRBJ1-5, with 7 bases aligning to TRBD1. The CDR3 is made up of 15 amino acids. Trimming cost V 5 bases and J 2 bases; bases outside gene matches: 6. Germline loops: CDR1 MNHEY, CDR2 SVGAGI. CDR3 sequence reads: CASSPDRAGNQPQHF. The CDR3 coding sequence is TGTGCCAGCAGTCCCGACAGGGCCGGCAATCAGCCCCAGCATTTT.